This T cell receptor (beta chain) appears in the sequencing data of a study of blood T cells in healthy people across ages. Primed by a sample-barcoded 5' primer and a J-beta primer mix, a second PCR proceeded for 7 to 11 cycles. Using its own MiXCR run on the 5' RACE reads, TCRdb lists one record per CDR3 protein. The sample lists approximately 900,000 distinct CDR3 sequences, roughly 52% seen once, with under 15% in the top ten. This clonotype has a single count. Sample: blood. This receptor was identified in a man in his thirties or forties in good health.

The CDR3 coding sequence is TGTGCCATCAGTCAACAGGGACGGCAGTCCCAGCATTTT. This codes for CAISQQGRQSQHF. This sequence joins TRBV10-3 and TRBJ1-5; possibly TRBD1 for D (6 bases). Trimming removed 5 bases at V and 11 bases at J, with 16 bases between. CDR3 length equals 13 residues. Germline V CDR1 and CDR2: ENHRY, SYGVKD.